This record concerns one T cell receptor (beta chain) sequence. Assay used: immunoSEQ multiplex PCR; TCRdb lists only in-frame clones, some missing. Here the sample spans around 80,000 clones, over 80% being singletons. Trimming removed 5 bases at V and 2 bases at J, with 20 bases between. The CDR3 has 16 amino acids. Germline values: CDR1 SGHKS, CDR2 YYEKEE (reference sequence). The data were obtained in a study of T cell changes during pregnancy in multiple sclerosis. This rearrangement joins TRBV5-5 to TRBJ2-7; D is possibly TRBD2 (7 bases). The sequence derives from a female donor with multiple sclerosis, enrolled in a pregnancy study. The sequenced sample was peripheral blood, obtained before pregnancy. Here the CDR3 DNA reads TGTGCCAGCAGGGACGGGGAGGGGGTTCTCCCCTACGAGCAGTACTTC. Protein product: CASRDGEGVLPYEQYF.